This entry is about one T cell receptor beta chain. The antigen is undetermined. This specimen belongs to a study of T cells in localized non-small cell lung cancer. Study-level findings and limits: Appearance in adjacent lung was seen for a median about 59 of the top 100 tumor clones. Longer overall survival was seen with higher T cell density measured in blood.

The V gene's germline CDR1 is MDHEN and CDR2 SYDVKM. This CDR3 is built from 12 residues. V lost 6 bases and J lost 0, with 3 bases in between. Measured with immunoSEQ multiplex PCR; TCRdb has only the in-frame clones, and not every one. The sample shows tens of thousands of clones, 87% of them seen only once. The origin of this receptor is a man aged 40 to 75 with stage III lung adenocarcinoma. The sample here was peripheral blood mononuclear cells, taken before any cancer treatment. This chain joins TRBV28 and TRBJ1-3, with D unclear. The CDR3 DNA follows: TGTGCCAGCAGCCCCTCTGGAAACACCATATATTTT. Translating gives CASSPSGNTIYF. Supplemented by reference TRBV28 and TRBJ1-3, the full variable domain reads DVKVTQSSRYLVKRTGEKVFLECVQDMDHENMFWYRQDPGLGLRLIYFSYDVKMKEKGDIPEGYSVSREKKERFSLILESASTNQTSMYLCASSPSGNTIYFGEGSWLTVV.